These T cell receptor beta chains were read from a single sample in a study of blood T cells in healthy people across ages. Each CDR3 protein is one row after TCRdb ran MiXCR on the 5' RACE reads. The table lists 1.8 million or so distinct CDR3 sequences, about 39% of them singletons. The sequencing input was blood. The receptors here all came from a human donor in good health. CDR3s include the opening cysteine and the closing phenylalanine or tryptophan. Fields, in order: J gene, D gene, V gene, clone size, CDR3 protein, CDR3 DNA. A D gene is named only where the DNA matches it firmly. Rows give clone size only sometimes, using once, few, many, or a class for an expanded clone.

>TRBJ1-1|NA|TRBV6-2/TRBV6-3|NA
CASRVPRGGVTEAFF
TGTGCCAGCAGAGTCCCTCGGGGCGGGGTCACTGAAGCTTTCTTT
>TRBJ2-2|NA|TRBV20-1|few
CSARIGPTGELFF
TGCAGTGCTAGAATAGGACCAACCGGGGAGCTGTTTTTT
>TRBJ2-5|NA|TRBV20-1|NA
CSARTEEQYQETQYF
TGCAGTGCTAGGACGGAGGAGCAGTACCAAGAGACCCAGTACTTC
>TRBJ1-2|NA|TRBV7-8|NA
CASRDTGRGNYGYTF
TGTGCCTCTAGGGATACAGGGAGGGGTAACTATGGCTACACCTTC
>TRBJ2-1|TRBD1|TRBV7-2|few
CASSLWGQVYNEQFF
TGTGCCAGCAGCTTGTGGGGACAGGTATACAATGAGCAGTTCTTC
>TRBJ1-4|TRBD1|TRBV29-1|NA
CSVGDRPEKLFF
TGCAGCGTAGGGGACAGGCCTGAAAAACTGTTTTTT
>TRBJ1-6|NA|TRBV11-3|NA
CASSAETLVNSPLHF
TGTGCCAGCAGCGCCGAAACGCTCGTCAATTCACCCCTCCACTTT
>TRBJ2-3|NA|TRBV29-1|NA
CSVDPGRDTQYF
TGCAGCGTTGATCCCGGGAGAGATACGCAGTATTTT
>TRBJ1-6|NA|TRBV11-1|NA
CASGGREHNSPLHF
TGTGCCAGCGGGGGCCGGGAGCATAATTCACCCCTCCACTTT
>TRBJ1-5|TRBD1|TRBV7-6|NA
CASSLRGRGFGNQPQHF
TGTGCCAGCAGCTTACGCGGCAGGGGGTTCGGCAATCAGCCCCAGCATTTT
>TRBJ1-1|TRBD1|TRBV5-6|NA
CASSLPGQGIGAEAFF
TGTGCCAGCAGCTTGCCGGGACAGGGGATAGGGGCTGAAGCTTTCTTT
>TRBJ2-7|NA|TRBV4-3|NA
CASSQDSRGNYEQYF
TGCGCCAGCAGCCAAGATTCCAGAGGAAACTACGAGCAGTACTTC
>TRBJ2-6|NA|TRBV5-1|few
CASSSDRQGRGSSGANVLTF
TGCGCCAGCAGCTCGGACCGGCAGGGCAGAGGTTCCTCTGGGGCCAACGTCCTGACTTTC
>TRBJ1-2|TRBD1|TRBV7-2|NA
CASSRQGQVYGYIF
TGTGCCAGCAGCCGACAGGGACAGGTCTATGGCTACATCTTC
>TRBJ2-7|NA|TRBV3-1|NA
CASSPISGYEQYF
TGTGCCAGCAGCCCAATTTCCGGCTACGAGCAGTACTTC
>TRBJ1-6|NA|TRBV2|NA
CASSREDSPLHF
TGTGCCAGCAGCAGGGAGGACTCACCCCTCCACTTT
>TRBJ2-7|NA|TRBV7-9|NA
CASSWPWGEEQYF
TGTGCCAGCAGCTGGCCGTGGGGCGAGGAGCAGTACTTC
>TRBJ2-7|NA|TRBV29-1|NA
CGVASGVRYEQYF
TGCGGCGTCGCTTCAGGGGTCCGCTACGAGCAGTACTTC
>TRBJ1-4|NA|TRBV5-1|NA
CASSPLLGENEKLFF
TGCGCCAGCAGCCCGTTGTTGGGAGAAAATGAAAAACTGTTTTTT
>TRBJ1-4|NA|TRBV5-1|once
CASSLGPRDEKLFF
TGCGCCAGCAGCTTGGGACCCAGAGATGAAAAACTGTTTTTT
>TRBJ1-2|NA|TRBV12-3/TRBV12-4|once
CASRSLQGGGGYTF
TGTGCCAGCAGATCGTTACAGGGAGGCGGTGGCTACACCTTC
>TRBJ2-7|TRBD2|TRBV28|NA
CASSIRPLAAYEQYF
TGTGCCAGCAGCATAAGACCACTAGCGGCCTACGAGCAGTACTTC
>TRBJ1-1|TRBD1|TRBV5-1|NA
CASRGQAKNTEAFF
TGCGCCAGCCGGGGACAGGCCAAGAACACTGAAGCTTTCTTT
>TRBJ2-7|NA|TRBV9|NA
CASSVDATSLIYEQYF
TGTGCCAGCAGCGTAGATGCGACTAGTTTAATATACGAGCAGTACTTC
>TRBJ1-1|NA|TRBV4-1|NA
CASSQVQGRDTEAFF
TGCGCCAGCAGCCAGGTCCAGGGGAGGGACACTGAAGCTTTCTTT
>TRBJ2-1|TRBD2|TRBV7-2|few
CASSLSGLVQNEQFF
TGTGCCAGCAGCTTGTCGGGACTAGTTCAGAATGAGCAGTTCTTC
>TRBJ2-7|NA|TRBV12-3/TRBV12-4|few
CASSLRGSSSYEQYF
TGTGCCAGCAGTCTCAGGGGATCCTCGTCCTACGAGCAGTACTTC
>TRBJ1-3|TRBD1|TRBV12-3/TRBV12-4|few
CASSLTGGNTIYF
TGTGCCAGCAGCTTGACAGGGGGAAACACCATATATTTT
>TRBJ2-7|NA|TRBV3-1|few
CASSQGLVSSYEQYF
TGTGCCAGCAGCCAAGGGTTGGTCAGTTCCTACGAGCAGTACTTC
>TRBJ2-1|NA|TRBV2|few
CASSEGRFNEQFF
TGTGCCAGCAGTGAAGGGCGCTTTAATGAGCAGTTCTTC
>TRBJ2-5|NA|TRBV29-1|few
CSVEGTGETQYF
TGCAGCGTTGAGGGGACCGGAGAGACCCAGTACTTC
>TRBJ2-5|TRBD2|TRBV4-3|once
CASSQDFQAGGQETQYF
TGCGCCAGCAGCCAAGATTTTCAAGCGGGGGGACAAGAGACCCAGTACTTC
>TRBJ2-2|NA|TRBV7-2|NA
CASSLSRVTGELFF
TGTGCCAGCAGCTTAAGCAGGGTGACCGGGGAGCTGTTTTTT
>TRBJ2-6|NA|TRBV4-2|many
CASTARDGSGANVLTF
TGTGCCAGCACCGCCAGGGACGGGTCTGGGGCCAACGTCCTGACTTTC
>TRBJ2-1|TRBD2|TRBV6-5|few
CASSYSSTSGGHEQFF
TGTGCCAGCAGTTACTCGTCAACTAGCGGGGGTCATGAGCAGTTCTTC
>TRBJ2-1|NA|TRBV7-8|few
CASSLELWTGSYNEQFF
TGTGCCAGCAGCCTAGAGTTATGGACCGGCTCCTACAATGAGCAGTTCTTC
>TRBJ2-3|NA|TRBV5-5|few
CASSFQPAVTPDTQYF
TGTGCCAGCAGCTTCCAGCCGGCGGTCACCCCAGATACGCAGTATTTT
>TRBJ2-1|TRBD2|TRBV20-1|few
CSARVTSGGFDEQFF
TGCAGTGCTAGAGTGACTAGCGGGGGGTTCGATGAGCAGTTCTTC
>TRBJ1-2|NA|TRBV12-3/TRBV12-4|NA
CASSLWALIGYTF
TGTGCCAGCAGTTTATGGGCTCTCATCGGCTACACCTTC
>TRBJ1-1|TRBD1|TRBV5-6|few
CASSFAPQGRSPEAFF
TGTGCCAGCAGCTTCGCCCCACAGGGGCGGTCGCCTGAAGCTTTCTTT
>TRBJ2-7|NA|TRBV20-1|NA
CSAASSWSYEQYF
TGCAGTGCCGCCTCTTCCTGGTCCTACGAGCAGTACTTC
>TRBJ1-2|TRBD1|TRBV20-1|NA
CSARAPEDRAFYGYTF
TGCAGTGCTAGAGCCCCCGAGGACAGGGCATTCTATGGCTACACCTTC
>TRBJ2-3|TRBD2|TRBV5-1|NA
CASSFGTSRTDTQYF
TGCGCCAGCAGCTTCGGGACTAGCCGAACAGATACGCAGTATTTT
>TRBJ1-2|NA|TRBV4-3|few
CASSQESGRGGYTF
TGCGCCAGCAGCCAAGAGTCTGGCCGGGGGGGCTACACCTTC
>TRBJ2-1|TRBD2|TRBV4-1|NA
CASSPMGGGGNEQFF
TGCGCCAGCAGCCCAATGGGGGGGGGAGGGAATGAGCAGTTCTTC
>TRBJ2-1|NA|TRBV12-3/TRBV12-4|NA
CASSYRTSTVEQFF
TGTGCCAGCAGTTATCGGACTTCTACGGTGGAGCAGTTCTTC
>TRBJ1-1|NA|TRBV19|NA
CASSKGWNTEAFF
TGTGCCAGTAGTAAGGGGTGGAACACTGAAGCTTTCTTT
>TRBJ2-5|NA|TRBV20-1|NA
CSARVRQFQETQYF
TGCAGTGCTAGAGTCAGACAGTTCCAAGAGACCCAGTACTTC
>TRBJ2-1|NA|TRBV5-5|NA
CASSFMAYNEQFF
TGTGCCAGCAGCTTCATGGCGTACAATGAGCAGTTCTTC
>TRBJ1-1|TRBD1|TRBV5-1|NA
CASSNYIGTGGARTEAFF
TGCGCCAGCAGCAACTACATCGGGACAGGGGGCGCGAGGACTGAAGCTTTCTTT
>TRBJ2-5|TRBD2|TRBV12-3/TRBV12-4|NA
CASSPGGTSFWSVRQYF
TGTGCCAGCAGTCCCGGGGGGACTTCTTTTTGGTCGGTTAGGCAGTACTTC
>TRBJ1-1|NA|TRBV5-1|NA
CASSTGHGAFF
TGCGCCAGCAGCACTGGACACGGAGCTTTCTTT
>TRBJ2-3|NA|TRBV20-1|once
CSAQTHRSGQYF
TGCAGTGCGCAGACGCACAGATCAGGGCAGTATTTT
>TRBJ2-4|NA|TRBV12-3/TRBV12-4|few
CASSLSGLAKNIQYF
TGTGCCAGCAGTTTAAGCGGCCTAGCCAAAAACATTCAGTACTTC
>TRBJ2-5|TRBD2|TRBV20-1|NA
CSARDRGVRRGVYEETQYF
TGCAGTGCTAGAGATCGGGGTGTAAGACGGGGGGTCTATGAAGAGACCCAGTACTTC